This T cell receptor beta chain was recorded in a study of T cell repertoires in cytomegalovirus infection. Study details: Signatures in public TCR beta sequences pointed to both CMV infection and matching HLA type.

TCRdb redid the calling of the reads with MiXCR, one entry per CDR3 protein. The table lists around 260,000 distinct CDR3 sequences, about a quarter of them singletons. The CDR3 length is 16 residues. Per the germline V gene, CDR1 is LGHNA and CDR2 is YSLEER. With V trimmed by 0 bases and J by 4 bases, 3 bases remained unmatched. This TCR came from a human donor in good health (CMV status not recorded). Some clones in this sample may be carry-over from other donors' samples. Sequencing input: PBMCs. The chain carries TRBV4-3 and TRBJ1-4, with 9 bases aligning to TRBD1. This chain's CDR3 is CASSQDRGQGNEKLFF. The CDR3 DNA follows: TGCGCCAGCAGCCAAGATAGGGGACAGGGTAATGAAAAACTGTTTTTT.